Following are 17 T cell receptor beta chains from one sample sequenced in a study of spatial heterogeneity in lung cancer (dated by TCRdb to the late 2010s). Sample time point, as interpreted from the label and publication: sample taken at primary tumor resection. TCR sequencing used whole RNA extracted from tumor and nontumor lung tissue, or from cryopreserved PBMC samples, without cell sorting. Receptor amplification or capture employed 5' RACE. TCRdb shows the sequencer as NextSeq 500. TCRdb applied fastp at Q25 and MiXCR to the public reads, then kept only in-frame beta chains. Duplicate CDR3 protein sequences are folded into a single record with the most common DNA and genes. The sample includes 45,000 to 55,000 distinct CDR3 sequences, with roughly 5% observed a single time. The ten largest clones add up to approximately 12% of the sample. The material was PBMCs, obtained at surgery. The receptors were sampled from a male donor with early-stage non-small cell lung cancer.

This clonotype was found many times. The chain links TRBV20-1 to TRBJ2-7, with a possible D match to TRBD2 (5 bases). There are 15 residues in the CDR3. The V gene's germline CDR1 is DFQATT and CDR2 SNEGSKA (reference sequence). V was cut by 5 bases and J by 3 bases, with 20 bases left in between. CDR3 loop: CSAGGWAFDHYEQYF. CDR3 in DNA: TGCAGTGCTGGAGGTTGGGCATTCGACCACTACGAGCAGTACTTC.

This clonotype was observed at least ten times. V usage is TRBV7-2 and J usage is TRBJ2-1; TRBD2 matches 7 bases. V was clipped by 5 bases and J by 8 bases; unmatched bases: 12. CDR3 length equals 15 residues. Germline loops: CDR1 SGHTA, CDR2 FQGNSA. CDR3 nucleotides: TGTGCCAGCAGCAAGGAGTACGGGAGGAGCCATGAGCAGTTCTTC. It specifies CASSKEYGRSHEQFF.

This clonotype occurred many times. The V and J genes are TRBV5-4 and TRBJ2-1, with TRBD2 matching 8 bases. CDR1 is SGHNT, CDR2 YYREEE, per germline (reference sequence). The junction had 7 bases not matched to a gene; V was cut back by 1 base and J by 4 bases. CDR3 length equals 16 residues. The chain's CDR3 is CASSLKILAAYNEQFF. The DNA for the CDR3 is TGTGCCAGCAGCTTGAAGATACTAGCGGCGTACAATGAGCAGTTCTTC.

The chain couples TRBV10-3 to TRBJ2-1; 12 bases agree with TRBD1. V gave up 6 bases and J gave up 8 bases; unmatched junction bases: 5. This CDR3 has 14 residues. Germline V CDR1 and CDR2: ENHRY, SYGVKD. The CDR3 loop reads CAIRPGQGADEQFF. The CDR3 nucleotides are TGTGCCATCAGGCCGGGACAGGGGGCTGATGAGCAGTTCTTC.

The chain uses TRBV5-1 and TRBJ1-1, with D unclear. The germline V and J ends were trimmed by 5 bases and 4 bases, with 18 bases remaining between them. The CDR3 length is 15 residues. Germline loops: CDR1 SGHRS, CDR2 YFSETQ. CDR3 nucleotides: TGCGCCAGCAGGCGAAGGGAGGGCTTAGGCACTGAAGCTTTCTTT. This sequence encodes CASRRREGLGTEAFF.

This clonotype was recorded many times. At one end the junction does not follow the germline gene, possibly because of a read error. V gene TRBV7-7 combines with J gene TRBJ2-2, with TRBD2 identical over 12 bases. This CDR3 has 17 residues. Germline V gene data show CDR1 as SSHAT and CDR2 as FNYEAQ (reference sequence). As DNA, the CDR3 is TGTGCTAGCAGCCAACAGCCTAGCGGGAGGGCCAACGGGGAGCTGTTTTTT. Translated: CASSQQPSGRANGELFF.

This clonotype was counted many times. The CDR3 DNA reads TGTGCCAGCAGCTTGGCTGGGGCAGGGGATTCCTATGGCTACACCTTC. Translated: CASSLAGAGDSYGYTF. The chain has TRBV5-5 and TRBJ1-2, with a tentative D call TRBD1 (6 bases). The CDR3 is made up of 16 amino acids. V lost 0 bases to trimming and J lost 4 bases, with 16 bases between them. Germline CDR1 reads SGHKS; CDR2 reads YYEKEE (reference sequence).

This clonotype was seen at least ten times. The chain has TRBV6-2 or TRBV6-3 and TRBJ2-6; 8 positions match TRBD1. The CDR3 contains 18 residues. CDR1 is MNHEY and CDR2 is SVGEGT in the germline V gene. Trimming removed 11 bases from V and 1 base from J; junction bases left unmatched: 16. The CDR3 region has the DNA TGTGCCGGCGGGGACCGACAGGGGTTAAGATCTGGGGCCAACGTCCTGACTTTC. Protein product: CAGGDRQGLRSGANVLTF.

This clonotype came up many times. The chain couples TRBV3-1 to TRBJ2-1; D is unclear. Trimming stripped 4 bases from V and 10 bases from J, with 14 bases between. Germline V CDR1 and CDR2: LGHDT, YNNKEL (reference sequence). The CDR3 totals 13 residues. In nucleotides, the CDR3 is TGTGCCAGCAGCCCGCCTAGGGCCTGGGAGCAGTTCTTC. Translation gives CASSPPRAWEQFF.

This clonotype occurred many times. The chain couples TRBV20-1 to TRBJ1-5, with D uncertain. Germline lookup yields CDR1 DFQATT and CDR2 SNEGSKA (reference sequence). V was cut by 1 base and J by 3 bases, with 10 bases left in between. The CDR3 sequence is 14 residues long. CDR3 region: CSARVGSPNQPQHF. CDR3 in DNA: TGCAGTGCTAGAGTTGGGAGTCCCAATCAGCCCCAGCATTTT.

This clonotype was seen repeatedly, ten times or more. J is TRBJ2-2 and V is TRBV14; no clear D gene. CDR3 size: 13 residues. V was clipped by 0 bases and J by 8 bases, with 7 bases between them. Germline CDR1 is SGHDN and CDR2 is FVKESK. For the CDR3, the DNA is TGTGCCAGCAGCCAAGATCTAGAGGGGGAGCTGTTTTTT. It encodes CASSQDLEGELFF.

This clonotype was seen repeatedly, ten times or more. The V call is TRBV4-2, the J call TRBJ2-1; the match to TRBD2 covers 13 bases. CDR1 and CDR2 from the germline V gene are LGHNA and YNFKEQ. The CDR3 is made up of 16 amino acids. V shed 4 bases and J 5 bases; nucleotides not matched to a gene: 5. The CDR3 spells CASSPLAGGGDNEQFF. Here the CDR3 DNA reads TGTGCCAGCAGCCCACTAGCGGGAGGGGGTGACAATGAGCAGTTCTTC.

This clonotype was recorded many times. The chain combines TRBV6-6 with TRBJ2-5; D unresolved. The germline V gene encodes CDR1 MNHNY and CDR2 SVGAGI (reference sequence). The V and J ends lost 2 bases and 2 bases respectively, with 12 bases between them. CDR3 length: 15 amino acids. CDR3 in DNA: TGTGCCAGCAGTTACGATGCTGGGGTGCAAGAGACCCAGTACTTC. Amino acid sequence: CASSYDAGVQETQYF.

There are many counts of this clonotype. The rearrangement joins TRBV20-1 to TRBJ2-7, with 9 bases aligning to TRBD1. J was trimmed by 2 bases and V by 6 bases; bases with no gene match: 5. The CDR3 loop spans 13 amino acids. Germline loops: CDR1 DFQATT, CDR2 SNEGSKA (reference sequence). In DNA, the CDR3 is TGCAGTGCCGGGACAGGGAGGACCTACGAGCAGTACTTC. This encodes CSAGTGRTYEQYF.

This clonotype was seen ten or more times. The genes are TRBV6-1 and TRBJ1-2, with unresolved D. There are 13 residues in the CDR3. V gave up 5 bases and J gave up 4 bases, with 11 bases separating them. Germline V gene lookup returns CDR1 MNHNS and CDR2 SASEGT. This chain's CDR3 is CASSNGPLYGYTF. The CDR3 DNA follows: TGTGCCAGCAGTAACGGGCCTCTCTATGGCTACACCTTC.

This clonotype was recorded at least ten times. The V call is TRBV5-8, the J call TRBJ2-7, with TRBD2 identical over 12 bases. The trim removed 1 base at V and 3 bases at J, leaving 11 bases unmatched. The germline CDR1 and CDR2 sequences are SGHTS and YDEGEE. The CDR3 consists of 18 residues. The CDR3 DNA sequence: TGTGCCAGCAGCTTGTTCTCCGGGACTAGCGGGCGTAACTACGAGCAGTACTTC. Amino acid sequence: CASSLFSGTSGRNYEQYF. Filled out from reference TRBV5-8 and TRBJ2-7, the complete variable domain reads EAGVTQSPTHLIKTRGQQATLRCSPISGHTSVYWYQQALGLGLQFLLWYDEGEERNRGNFPPRFSGRQFPNYSSELNVNALELEDSALYLCASSLFSGTSGRNYEQYFGPGTRLTVT.

The table lists this clonotype with many counts. The V call is TRBV3-1, the J call TRBJ1-2; 10 bases align to TRBD1. The V gene's germline CDR1 is LGHDT and CDR2 YNNKEL (reference sequence). V was clipped by 4 bases and J by 5 bases; unmatched bases: 13. The CDR3 is made up of 17 amino acids. CDR3 sequence (DNA): TGTGCCAGCAGCCCTAATACCGGGACAGGGGAAGGGTATGGCTACACCTTC. It translates to CASSPNTGTGEGYGYTF.